The T cell receptor beta chain under discussion was sequenced for a study of blood T cell repertoires in COVID-19 (dated by TCRdb to the early 2020s). Regarding the complete study: Recovered participants in ImmuneRACE Cohort 3 were defined as having two consecutive negative NP/OP PCR tests, clearance from a healthcare professional, or resolution of symptoms. Samples covering the acute and convalescent phases of COVID-19 were provided by collaborators in the United States, Italy and Spain. The material from the prospective study consisted of cDNA or gDNA derived from T cells, B-cell-depleted T cells, or PBMCs. Subjects who had been exposed to COVID-19, were actively infected with it, or had recovered from it provided the deeply sampled blood TCRbeta repertoires that made up the dataset. The repertoires were released in a freely available public database intended as a resource for research on the immune response to SARS-CoV-2. Samples were obtained from the ongoing ImmuneRACE study (first 160 participants) and from some 1,200 subjects provided by 6 global collaborators. The sample metadata nearly always contained a de-identified subject ID, COVID-19 status, age in years and sex. Where available, HLA class I and class II types were taken from metadata supplied by the sample provider and were not determined by assay-based typing.

Overall study results and their limits: The amount of clinical and demographic metadata varied by source and participant and was provided uncurated.

Participants in the prospective study were aged roughly 18 to 100 years, lived in 20 to 30 United States geographic areas, and enrolled through a virtual design. In the prospective study, cohorts were assigned on the basis of participant-reported clinical history obtained from a screening survey and a study questionnaire. In the prospective study, whole blood, serum and a nasopharyngeal or oropharyngeal swab were collected from each participant by mobile phlebotomists. Additional blood draws and questionnaires over a roughly two-month period could optionally be provided by prospective study participants. Before DNA extraction, blood samples from the prospective study were shipped at room temperature or frozen. TCRbeta CDR3 regions were amplified from genomic DNA by means of the immunoSEQ Assay, a bias-controlled multiplex PCR. Regarding the original processing steps: The number of nucleated cells in each sample was estimated from the amplification of reference gene primers within the assay. To quantify the absolute abundance of each unique TCRbeta CDR3 rearrangement, sequence reads were collapsed and filtered. For each sample, productive Simpson clonality was calculated by taking the square root of Simpson's diversity index across productive rearrangements. Drawn from immuneACCESS, this table holds only the in-frame rearrangements with V and J called that TCRdb kept. Clones are partly lost; checked studies trace under half to an unresolved V gene and leave the rest unexplained. V and J calls plus clone size are reproduced from that table; the DNA served to infer D and trimming. The sample includes roughly 160,000 clones, with roughly 85% observed a single time. The top ten clones comprise roughly 19% of the sample.

A word on this clone: No antigen is known for it. No base quality information exists; no much larger clone differs at one position.

The source material was PBMCs or T cells enriched from blood (not recorded which). This TCR came from an older woman in a cohort exposed to, infected with or recovered from COVID-19 (not recorded which).

The DNA reads as follows: TGCGCCAGCAGCGGCGGACAGGGGGTGAACACTGAAGCTTTCTTT. This is translated as CASSGGQGVNTEAFF. The chain joins TRBV5-1 to TRBJ1-1; 10 bases in the middle match TRBD1. From its cysteine to its phenylalanine, the CDR3 spans 15 amino acids. Just the 45-base CDR3 DNA is kept, in frame starting at base 1. The germline V gene provides CDR1 SGHRS and CDR2 YFSETQ. Germline trimming: 4 bases from V, 0 bases from J; junction bases outside gene matches: 3.